A single TCR beta chain is shown here with its context. The antigen it binds to is not known. The junction departs from germline at one end; a sequencing error may be responsible. The source of the sample is a study of blood T cell repertoires in COVID-19 (dated by TCRdb to the early 2020s). Study-level background: Samples from collaborators originated in the United States, Italy and Spain and spanned both the acute and convalescent phases of COVID-19. The material from the prospective study consisted of cDNA or gDNA derived from T cells, B-cell-depleted T cells, or PBMCs. The sample metadata nearly always contained a de-identified subject ID, COVID-19 status, age in years and sex. The samples were drawn from two sources: the first 160 participants of the ongoing ImmuneRACE study, and some 1,300 subjects contributed by 6 global collaborators. HLA class I and class II types, where available, came from metadata supplied by the sample provider rather than from assay-based typing. The dataset comprised deeply sampled blood TCRbeta repertoires from subjects exposed to, actively infected with, or recovered from COVID-19. The repertoires were released in a freely available public database meant as a resource for research on the immune response to SARS-CoV-2.

What the study reported, not specific to this receptor: The quantity of clinical and demographic metadata differed by source and by participant and was supplied without curation.

TCRbeta CDR3 regions were amplified from genomic DNA using the immunoSEQ Assay, a bias-controlled multiplex PCR. Processing in the source paper ran as follows. The number of nucleated cells in each sample was estimated by amplification of reference gene primers within the assay. To quantify the absolute abundance of each unique TCRbeta CDR3 rearrangement, sequence reads were collapsed and filtered. For each sample, productive Simpson clonality was calculated as the square root of Simpson's diversity index over productive rearrangements. TCRdb retrieved this table from immuneACCESS and kept in-frame rearrangements only. Not all clones are present; in checked studies, unresolved V genes account for under half, and no reason is known for the remainder. D and trimming were read from the DNA, whereas the V and J calls and clone size are those reported in that table. The sample profile shows 230,000 or so clones; 80% to 85% of them were found once. The top ten clonotypes cover about 4.5% of the sample.

Looking up the germline V gene yields CDR1 KGHDR and CDR2 SFDVKD. The CDR3 has 13 amino acids, counting the end cysteine and phenylalanine. Only CDR3 DNA remains: 39 bases, in frame from the first base. Collaborating institutions collected whole blood in K2EDTA tubes following their own protocols. For TCRbeta analysis, collaborators shipped samples as frozen whole blood, isolated PBMCs, or DNA extracted from either of those sample types. The sequence was collected from a man between 45 and 60 years old with active or convalescent COVID-19. The chain is encoded by TRBV24-1 joined to TRBJ1-2; a weak D assignment points to TRBD1 (5 bases agree). Sample: peripheral blood. At the DNA level, the sequence is TGTGCCACCAGCGATTTATGGGGGGAGAGATACACCTTC. Its protein is CATSDLWGERYTF.